The 5 T cell receptor beta chains presented below share a single source sample, sequenced in a study of spatial heterogeneity in lung cancer. Each CDR3 protein is one row after TCRdb ran MiXCR on the 5' RACE reads. This sample has some 100,000 distinct CDR3 sequences, with about an eighth found just once. Time point indicated: sample taken at primary tumor resection. The starting material was PBMCs, obtained at surgery. The receptors derive from a male donor with early-stage non-small cell lung cancer.

This clonotype was counted many times. J is TRBJ2-7 and V is TRBV6-5; D is uncertain. CDR1 is MNHEY, CDR2 SVGAGI, per germline. The CDR3 consists of 14 residues. V lost 3 bases to trimming and J lost 3 bases, with 12 bases between them. The CDR3 sequence is CASSYSATLYEQYF. CDR3 DNA: TGTGCCAGCAGTTATTCCGCAACACTCTACGAGCAGTACTTC.

V usage is TRBV7-9 and J usage is TRBJ2-5; D is tentatively TRBD1 or TRBD2 (5 bases each). CDR1 and CDR2 (germline): SEHNR, FQNEAQ (reference sequence). This CDR3 is built from 16 residues. V was pared by 5 bases and J by 4 bases, with 20 bases between. This CDR3 reads CASSPGVGAGGETQYF. CDR3 sequence (DNA): TGTGCCAGCAGCCCTGGTGTAGGGGCCGGAGGAGAGACCCAGTACTTC. The whole variable domain, remainder taken from reference TRBV7-9 and TRBJ2-5, is DTGVSQNPRHKITKRGQNVTFRCDPISEHNRLYWYRQTLGQGPEFLTYFQNEAQLEKSRLLSDRFSAERPKGSFSTLEIQRTEQGDSAMYLCASSPGVGAGGETQYFGPGTRLLVL.

This clonotype was seen ten or more times. CDR3 DNA: TGTGCCAGCAGTTTTAGTAGCGGGAGTGTAAATGAGCAGTTCTTC. It yields the protein CASSFSSGSVNEQFF. V usage is TRBV28 and J usage is TRBJ2-1, with 9 bases aligning to TRBD2. Trimming took 3 bases from V and 7 from J; bases not matched to a gene: 7. This CDR3 is built from 15 residues. Germline V gene sequence: CDR1 MDHEN, CDR2 SYDVKM.

CDR3 residues: CASSRGGGNQPQHF. The CDR3 region has the DNA TGTGCCAGCTCACGGGGGGGAGGCAATCAGCCCCAGCATTTT. V and J are TRBV18 and TRBJ1-5; possibly TRBD1 for D (5 bases). The germline CDR1 and CDR2 sequences are KGHSH and LQKENI. This CDR3 has 14 amino acids. Trimming took off 4 bases at V and 2 bases at J, with 9 bases between the two ends.

This clonotype was observed a handful of times. The chain employs TRBV12-3 or TRBV12-4 and TRBJ2-2; 9 bases fit TRBD1. The length of the CDR3 is 16 residues. The trim removed 6 bases at V and 2 bases at J, leaving 7 bases unmatched. CDR3 loop: CASRPGQGRNTGELFF. The CDR3 DNA sequence: TGTGCCAGCAGACCGGGACAGGGACGTAACACCGGGGAGCTGTTTTTT.